These 17 T cell receptor beta chains share one sample of origin, sequenced in a study of blood T cells in healthy people across ages. A sample-barcoded 5' primer and a J-beta primer mix were used in a second PCR of roughly 6 to 12 cycles. TCRdb used MiXCR to reprocess the 5' RACE reads, holding one entry per CDR3 protein. The sample has about 2 million distinct CDR3 sequences, roughly 49% seen once. The sequenced material came from blood. These receptors all come from a woman between 35 and 50 years old in good health.

The chain recombines TRBV2 with TRBJ2-7, with D perhaps given as TRBD1 or TRBD2 (5 bases each). The V gene lost 3 bases and the J gene lost 6 bases, with 15 bases spanning the gap. The CDR3 is 14 residues long. CDR1 and CDR2 from the germline V gene are SNHLY and FYNNEI. The CDR3 coding sequence is TGTGCCAGCAGTGAGCAGGGACCAAGTCCCGAGCAGTACTTC. It specifies CASSEQGPSPEQYF.

This clonotype was observed a few times. One end of the junction is discordant with germline, which a read error may explain. The chain links TRBV5-1 to TRBJ2-6, with D perhaps TRBD1 (5 bases). This CDR3 has 14 amino acids. Germline loops: CDR1 SGHRS, CDR2 YFSETQ. The CDR3 coding sequence is TGCGCCAGCAGCTTGGAGGCTGGGGCCGACGTCCTGACTTTC. This sequence encodes CASSLEAGADVLTF. The entire variable domain, with the rest obtained from reference TRBV5-1 and TRBJ2-6, is as follows: KAGVTQTPRYLIKTRGQQVTLSCSPISGHRSVSWYQQTPGQGLQFLFEYFSETQRNKGNFPGRFSGRQFSNSRSEMNVSTLELGDSALYLCASSLEAGADVLTFGAGSRLTVL.

The CDR3 DNA sequence: TGTGCCAGCAGCCAGGCCTCGGTAGCGGTTACGATAGCAGGAGGGGATACGCAGTATTTT. Protein: CASSQASVAVTIAGGDTQYF. The chain combines TRBV7-9 with TRBJ2-3; D possibly corresponds to TRBD2 (6 bases). Germline V lookup: CDR1 SEHNR, CDR2 FQNEAQ (reference sequence). The CDR3 covers 20 residues. Trimming took 5 bases from V and 6 from J, leaving 33 bases between them.

The rearrangement joins TRBV21-1 to TRBJ1-1; TRBD1 reflects the table's D call only, with no check against the DNA. TRBV21-1 is a pseudogene locus. The CDR3 has 11 residues. This CDR3 is CASGRRAEAFF. In DNA, the CDR3 is TGTGCCAGCGGTCGCCGGGCCGAAGCTTTCTTT.

In nucleotides, the CDR3 is TGCAGTGCTAGCCGCGGGGGGGCCCATTTAGTTGAGCAGTTCTTC. Its translation: CSASRGGAHLVEQFF. The chain links TRBV20-1 to TRBJ2-1; 9 bases match TRBD2. Germline assignment: CDR1 DFQATT and CDR2 SNEGSKA (reference sequence). V shed 3 bases, J shed 9 bases, and the junction held 12 bases outside the gene matches. This CDR3 is 15 amino acids long.

On this clonotype itself: One end of the junction fails to match germline, which may point to a read error. This chain uses TRBV7-2 with TRBJ2-4; the match to TRBD2 covers 13 bases. The CDR3 is 15 residues long. Germline V gene sequence: CDR1 SGHTA, CDR2 FQGNSA. The CDR3 region has the DNA TGTGCCTGCAGCTTAGGACTAGCGGGGGCAGGGGAGCAGTACTTC. This sequence encodes CACSLGLAGAGEQYF.

The chain couples TRBV9 to TRBJ2-3; D may correspond to TRBD1 or TRBD2 (6 bases each). V shed 0 bases and J shed 5 bases, with 25 bases lying between them. CDR1 and CDR2 from the germline V gene are SGDLS and YYNGEE. The CDR3 sequence is 19 residues long. The CDR3 loop reads CASSVGTYPGAGIGDTQYF. The CDR3 DNA is TGTGCCAGCAGCGTAGGGACGTACCCGGGGGCAGGTATTGGAGATACGCAGTATTTT.

The genes are TRBV5-1 and TRBJ2-7; TRBD1 matches at 7 bases. Germline V CDR1 and CDR2: SGHRS, YFSETQ. The CDR3 contains 15 residues. The junction had 10 bases not matched to a gene; V was cut back by 4 bases and J by 3 bases. The CDR3 bases are TGCGCCAGCAGCGGAGGACAGGTTGATAGCTACGAGCAGTACTTC. Amino acids: CASSGGQVDSYEQYF.

This clonotype was picked up a small number of times. The J gene is TRBJ2-7, the V gene TRBV20-1; no firm D call. The CDR3 has 15 residues. Germline lookup yields CDR1 DFQATT and CDR2 SNEGSKA (reference sequence). Between the trimmed V and J ends, which lost 5 bases and 0 bases, there was a span of 17 bases. CDR3 region: CSAERPTESSYEQYF. CDR3 nucleotides: TGCAGTGCTGAGAGACCGACGGAAAGCTCCTACGAGCAGTACTTC.

This clonotype was seen a handful of times. V usage is TRBV20-1 and J usage is TRBJ1-2, with 10 bases identical to TRBD1. CDR3 length equals 14 residues. Germline trimming cut 6 bases from V and 4 bases from J; bases unmatched to any gene: 8. Germline V gives CDR1 DFQATT, CDR2 SNEGSKA (reference sequence). CDR3 sequence (DNA): TGCAGTGCCGTCCGGGACAGGGGCTTCTATGGCTACACCTTC. It codes for CSAVRDRGFYGYTF.

The gene calls are TRBV20-1 and TRBJ2-5; possible D gene TRBD2, 6 bases. The CDR3 contains 16 residues. Looked up from germline, CDR1 is DFQATT and CDR2 is SNEGSKA (reference sequence). Trimming stripped 6 bases from V and 6 bases from J, with 26 bases between. The DNA of the CDR3 is TGCAGTGCGAAGACGTCGGGGGTGACATTCCGCCAGACCCAGTACTTC. It is translated as CSAKTSGVTFRQTQYF.

For this clonotype: The final CDR3 position lacks the conserved phenylalanine or tryptophan, pointing to a likely read error. V usage is TRBV27 and J usage is TRBJ2-5; 12 bases agree with TRBD2. Germline V gene sequence: CDR1 MNHEY, CDR2 SMNVEV (reference sequence). Trimming cost V 5 bases and J 11 bases; bases outside gene matches: 12. The CDR3 has 15 residues. The CDR3 here is CASSVTSGGPHEQYL. The CDR3 bases are TGTGCCAGCAGTGTGACTAGCGGGGGACCTCATGAGCAGTACTTA.

The genes are TRBV20-1 and TRBJ2-1; possible D gene TRBD1, 6 bases. Looked up from germline, CDR1 is DFQATT and CDR2 is SNEGSKA (reference sequence). Trimming left V 5 bases short and J 1 base short, with 24 bases between. The CDR3 runs 18 residues. CDR3 region: CSAYPGQRIPLSYNEQFF. The CDR3 DNA reads TGCAGTGCTTACCCGGGACAACGAATTCCCCTGTCCTACAATGAGCAGTTCTTC.

This rearrangement joins TRBV10-3 to TRBJ2-7, with 9 bases fitting TRBD1. V shed 3 bases and J 2 bases; nucleotides not matched to a gene: 5. This CDR3 is 15 amino acids long. From germline, CDR1 is ENHRY and CDR2 SYGVKD. The CDR3 loop reads CAISDPGTGTYEQYF. DNA of the CDR3: TGTGCCATCAGTGACCCCGGGACAGGGACCTACGAGCAGTACTTC.

This clonotype was seen more than once but under ten times. The chain has TRBV5-5 and TRBJ2-5; D possibly corresponds to TRBD2 (6 bases). Germline V gives CDR1 SGHKS, CDR2 YYEKEE (reference sequence). The ends were cut back, 1 base at V and 7 bases at J, with 11 bases in the middle. The CDR3 consists of 13 residues. The CDR3 reads CASSLSGGATQYF. The CDR3 DNA reads as TGTGCCAGCAGCTTGTCCGGCGGGGCGACCCAGTACTTC.

V is TRBV27 and J is TRBJ1-1; 10 bases match TRBD1. The CDR3 loop spans 14 amino acids. Unmatched junction bases numbered 4, after V lost 3 bases and J lost 6 bases. Germline V gene sequence: CDR1 MNHEY, CDR2 SMNVEV (reference sequence). The CDR3: CASSFGQGGPEAFF. DNA for the CDR3: TGTGCCAGCAGTTTCGGACAGGGGGGACCTGAAGCTTTCTTT.

This clonotype was counted only a few times. V and J are TRBV20-1 and TRBJ2-7, with 9 bases matching TRBD1. V trimming: 3 bases; J trimming: 4 bases; junction bases outside the gene matches: 7. Per germline, CDR1 DFQATT and CDR2 SNEGSKA (reference sequence). The CDR3 consists of 14 residues. For the CDR3, the DNA is TGCAGTGCTAGCTCCGGGACAGGGTCTTACGAGCAGTACTTC. This sequence encodes CSASSGTGSYEQYF.